This T cell receptor (beta chain) was identified in a study of blood T cell repertoires in COVID-19. Study at large: COVID-19 samples collected from the United States, Italy and Spain covered acute and convalescent phases. The cDNA or gDNA used as material had been derived from T cells, B-cell-depleted T cells, or PBMCs.

Participant-reported clinical history was the basis for cohort assignment. Original data processing: For nucleated cells, counts were estimated from reference gene primer amplification. Only in-frame clones appear in the TCRdb table, and some are missing; sequencing was by immunoSEQ multiplex PCR. The DNA was the basis for D and trimming; V, J and clone size are from that table. The repertoire holds roughly 500,000 clones, roughly nine tenths seen once, with 7% to 10% in the top ten. J gave up 5 bases and V 2 bases, and 7 bases lay outside the gene matches. The CDR3 totals 15 residues. Per the germline V gene, CDR1 is SGHRS and CDR2 is YFSETQ.

This TCR was recovered from a woman aged 60-75 years who had recovered from COVID-19. The chain is built from TRBV5-1 and TRBJ2-5, with TRBD2 identical over 9 bases. Sample: PBMCs or T cells enriched from blood (not recorded which). This CDR3 reads CASSFSGGKEETQYF. CDR3 sequence (DNA): TGCGCCAGCAGCTTTAGCGGGGGCAAAGAGGAGACCCAGTACTTC.